This T cell receptor beta chain was recorded in a study of blood T cell repertoires in COVID-19. Original analysis: Reference gene primers were amplified, and this amplification served to estimate nucleated cell counts. Repertoires were generated with immunoSEQ multiplex PCR, while TCRdb's copy carries only in-frame clones and drops some. The DNA gave D and trimming, while V, J and clone size come from that table. This repertoire shows nearly 300,000 clones, approximately 84% found once; its top ten account for about 1.6%. CDR1 is MDHEN, CDR2 SYDVKM, per germline. Trimming took off 6 bases at V and 2 bases at J, with 11 bases between the two ends. The CDR3 length is 13 residues.

This chain links TRBV28 with TRBJ2-7; tentatively, D is TRBD2 (6 bases). This clonotype was sampled from a human donor with COVID-19, enrolled during active disease. The donor label of this sample is uncertain. The sequenced sample was peripheral blood. This CDR3 reads CASSTPGAYEQYF. In DNA, the CDR3 is TGTGCCAGCAGCACCCCGGGGGCCTACGAGCAGTACTTC.